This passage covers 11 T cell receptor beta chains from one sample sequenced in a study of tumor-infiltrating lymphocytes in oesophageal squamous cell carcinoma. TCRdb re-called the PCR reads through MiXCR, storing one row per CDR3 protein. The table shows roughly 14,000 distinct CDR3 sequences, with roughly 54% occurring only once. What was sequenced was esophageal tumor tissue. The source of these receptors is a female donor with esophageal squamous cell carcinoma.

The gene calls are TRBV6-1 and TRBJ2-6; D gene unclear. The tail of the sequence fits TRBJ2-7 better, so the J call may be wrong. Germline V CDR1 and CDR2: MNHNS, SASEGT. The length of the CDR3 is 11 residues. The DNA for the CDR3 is TGTGCCAGCAATTCGGGCTACGAGCAGTACTTC. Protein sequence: CASNSGYEQYF.

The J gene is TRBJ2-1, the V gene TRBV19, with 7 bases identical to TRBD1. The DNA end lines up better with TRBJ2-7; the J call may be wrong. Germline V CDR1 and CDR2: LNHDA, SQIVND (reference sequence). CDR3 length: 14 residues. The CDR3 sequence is CASRTRWGTDTQYF. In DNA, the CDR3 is TGTGCCAGTCGTACGAGGTGGGGGACAGATACGCAGTACTTC.

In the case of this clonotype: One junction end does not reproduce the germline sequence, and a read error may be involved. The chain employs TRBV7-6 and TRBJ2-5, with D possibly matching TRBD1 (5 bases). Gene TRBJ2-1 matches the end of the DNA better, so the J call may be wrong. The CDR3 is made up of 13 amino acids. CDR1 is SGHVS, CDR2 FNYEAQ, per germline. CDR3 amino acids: CASSHGAFGEQFF. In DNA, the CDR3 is TGTGCTAGCAGCCATGGGGCTTTCGGTGAGCAGTTCTTC.

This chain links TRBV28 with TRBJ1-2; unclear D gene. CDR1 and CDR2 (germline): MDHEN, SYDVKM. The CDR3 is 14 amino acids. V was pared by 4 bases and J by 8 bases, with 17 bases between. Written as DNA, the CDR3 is TGTGCCAGCAGTTCCGACGGCCGAGTCTTGGGCTACACCTTC. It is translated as CASSSDGRVLGYTF.

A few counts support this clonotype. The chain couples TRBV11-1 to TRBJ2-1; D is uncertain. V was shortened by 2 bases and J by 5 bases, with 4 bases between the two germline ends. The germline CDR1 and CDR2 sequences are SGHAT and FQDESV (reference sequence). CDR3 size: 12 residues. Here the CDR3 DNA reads TGTGCCAGCAGCTTACCCGACAATGAGCAGTTCTTC. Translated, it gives CASSLPDNEQFF.

This CDR3 is CASSLGPWSGSYNEQFF. For the CDR3, the DNA is TGTGCCAGCAGCTTAGGTCCTTGGAGCGGGTCCTACAATGAGCAGTTCTTC. This chain joins TRBV7-4 and TRBJ2-7, with D tentatively TRBD2 (6 bases). The J call is uncertain, as TRBJ2-1 better fits the DNA end. This CDR3 has 17 amino acids. Germline lookup yields CDR1 SGHVT and CDR2 SQSDAQ.

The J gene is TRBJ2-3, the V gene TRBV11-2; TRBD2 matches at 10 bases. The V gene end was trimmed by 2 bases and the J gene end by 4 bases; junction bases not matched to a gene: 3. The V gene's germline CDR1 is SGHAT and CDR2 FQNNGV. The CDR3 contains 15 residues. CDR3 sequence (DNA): TGTGCCAGCAGCTTAACTAGCGGGATTGCAGATACGCAGTATTTT. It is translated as CASSLTSGIADTQYF.

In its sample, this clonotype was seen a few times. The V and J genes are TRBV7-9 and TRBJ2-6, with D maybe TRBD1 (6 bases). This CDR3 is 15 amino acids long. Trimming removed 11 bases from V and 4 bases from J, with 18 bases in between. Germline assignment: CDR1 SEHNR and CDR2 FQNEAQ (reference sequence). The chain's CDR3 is CAHSGGGAGANVLTF. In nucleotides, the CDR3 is TGTGCCCACTCCGGTGGGGGCGCAGGGGCCAACGTCCTGACTTTC.

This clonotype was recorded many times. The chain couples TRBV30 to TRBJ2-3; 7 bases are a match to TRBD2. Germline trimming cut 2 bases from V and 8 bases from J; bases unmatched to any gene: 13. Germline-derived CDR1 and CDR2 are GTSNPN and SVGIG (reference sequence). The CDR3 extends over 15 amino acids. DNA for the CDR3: TGTGCCTGGAGTCCCCCCCACGGGAGGAATGCTACGCAGTATTTT. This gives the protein CAWSPPHGRNATQYF.

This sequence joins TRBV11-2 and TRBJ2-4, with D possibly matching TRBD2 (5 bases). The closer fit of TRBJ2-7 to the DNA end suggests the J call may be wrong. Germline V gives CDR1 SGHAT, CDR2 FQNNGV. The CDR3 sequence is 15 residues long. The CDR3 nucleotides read TGTGCCAGCAGCCCCGGAGGTGCCAGGCTCTACGAGCAGTACTTC. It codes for CASSPGGARLYEQYF.

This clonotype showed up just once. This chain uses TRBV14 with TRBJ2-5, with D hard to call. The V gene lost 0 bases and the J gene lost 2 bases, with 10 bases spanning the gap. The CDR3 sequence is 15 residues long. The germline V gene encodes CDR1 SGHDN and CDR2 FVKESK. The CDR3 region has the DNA TGTGCCAGCAGCCAAGAGCGGAGCAGGCAAGAGACCCAGTACTTC. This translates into CASSQERSRQETQYF.